This T cell receptor beta chain was captured by sequencing in a study of cytomegalovirus exposure and HLA in healthy donors. The study ran its PCR with 60 Vbeta and 13 Jbeta primers. The assay was immunoSEQ multiplex PCR, and TCRdb's table has in-frame clones only and misses some. The table lists about 190,000 clones, over 60% of them singletons, with about 1% in the top ten. With regard to this clone: The antigen is undetermined.

Study results and caveats: Among CMV-associated TCR beta chains, most appeared HLA-restricted in a later analysis. While the bulk of TCR sequences proved rare, some public TCRs turned up in many donors.

The CDR3 loop spans 11 amino acids. V lost 2 bases, J lost 7 bases, and 6 bases lay in between. Germline lookup yields CDR1 MGHDK and CDR2 SYGVNS. Sample: PBMCs. The receptor was derived from a woman aged 40 to 55 in good health and CMV-seronegative. J is TRBJ2-7 and V is TRBV25-1, with unresolved D. CDR3 protein: CASSEVREQYF. CDR3 DNA sequence: TGTGCCAGCAGTGAAGTGAGGGAGCAGTACTTC.